These T cell receptor beta chains were read from a single sample in a study of blood T cell repertoires in COVID-19. Libraries were prepared by immunoSEQ multiplex PCR; TCRdb keeps only in-frame clonotypes and omits some of them. The sample yields 200,000 or so clones, roughly 80% seen once. What was sequenced was peripheral blood. Receptors were obtained from a woman under 40 with acute or convalescent COVID-19. The CDR3 runs from the conserved cysteine through the conserved F or W.

J | V | CDR3
TRBJ2-1 | TRBV12-3/TRBV12-4 | CASSFRNEQFF
TRBJ2-2 | TRBV28 | CASSLPGSGTGELFF
TRBJ1-1 | TRBV19 | CASIARGKYTLGTEAFF
TRBJ2-1 | TRBV27 | CASSLSPGQGANEQFF
TRBJ1-2 | TRBV5-4 | CASRLSGNYGYTF
TRBJ1-5 | TRBV28 | CASSLIAQPQHF
TRBJ2-5 | TRBV30 | CAWSGDRGTLPQYF
TRBJ2-4 | TRBV4-2 | CASSQAKTAPKNIQYF
TRBJ1-1 | TRBV30 | CAWGQASGITEAFF
TRBJ2-1 | TRBV30 | CAWSVSLGLAGAGEQFF
TRBJ1-1 | TRBV6-5 | CASRIQGVPSTEAFF
TRBJ1-6 | TRBV7-9 | CASREDNSPLHF
TRBJ1-5 | TRBV28 | CASSLFSQGVQPQHF
TRBJ2-6 | TRBV2 | CASSEPGTGTPGGANVLTF
TRBJ1-5 | TRBV28 | CASSQGINQPQHF
TRBJ1-2 | TRBV29-1 | CSAATNNREGYTF
TRBJ2-7 | TRBV11-3 | CASSKIGDEQYF
TRBJ2-1 | TRBV27 | CASGALSFGGQFF
TRBJ2-7 | TRBV5-6 | CASSLSGQTYEQYF
TRBJ1-5 | TRBV27 | CASSFSGWQPQHF
TRBJ1-1 | TRBV29-1 | CSVDGSAGLAFF
TRBJ1-4 | TRBV5-1 | CASSLKGLMLGSELFF
TRBJ2-3 | TRBV9 | CASSSLAGGRVADTQYF
TRBJ1-2 | TRBV3-1/TRBV3-2 | CASSQGGGTYGYTF
TRBJ1-2 | TRBV18 | CASSRDAGGYGYTF
TRBJ2-5 | TRBV28 | CASSLFRGGETQYF
TRBJ1-4 | TRBV10-3 | CAISAREGSRVFF
TRBJ2-5 | TRBV30 | CAWSVGRGNGEETQYF
TRBJ2-5 | TRBV28 | CASSGTVRRETQYF